This T cell receptor beta chain stems from a study of T cell responses to AZD1222 COVID-19 vaccine. Study findings and constraints: Recipients of AZD1222 seropositive at baseline numbered only 5 or 6. There were repertoire samples only from the period after the peak T cell response. Unmutated variant regions are reportedly the target of nearly half of TCRs that are spike-specific.

The CDR3 has 14 residues. Germline CDR1 reads SGHDT; CDR2 reads YYEEEE. V dropped 0 bases and J dropped 6; count of bases not matched to a gene: 4. Clones were read by immunoSEQ multiplex PCR, and TCRdb kept only the in-frame ones, dropping some. The sample lists 200,000 or so clones, about 89% occurring once. On this clone: Its specificity is not known.

The source of this sequence is an adult in good health. This chain joins TRBV5-6 and TRBJ2-7; 9 positions match TRBD1. The specimen comprised peripheral blood, sampled on day 0 of MenACWY control vaccination. This CDR3 reads CASSLDVTGGEQYF. CDR3 DNA: TGTGCCAGCAGCTTGGACGTGACAGGGGGCGAGCAGTACTTC.